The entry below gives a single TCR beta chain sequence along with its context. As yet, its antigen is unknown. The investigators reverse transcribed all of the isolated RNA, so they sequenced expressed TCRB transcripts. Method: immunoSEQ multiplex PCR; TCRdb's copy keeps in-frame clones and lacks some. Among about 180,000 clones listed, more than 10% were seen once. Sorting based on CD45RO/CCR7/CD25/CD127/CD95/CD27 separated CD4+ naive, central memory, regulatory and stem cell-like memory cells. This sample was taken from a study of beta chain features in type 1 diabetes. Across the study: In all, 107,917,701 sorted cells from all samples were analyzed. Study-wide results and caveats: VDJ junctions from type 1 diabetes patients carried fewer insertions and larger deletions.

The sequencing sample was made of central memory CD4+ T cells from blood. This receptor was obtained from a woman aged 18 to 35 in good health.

The CDR3 loop reads CASSPAENQPQHF. CDR3 nucleotides: TGTGCCAGCTCACCCGCAGAAAATCAGCCCCAGCATTTT. V gene TRBV18 combines with J gene TRBJ1-5; D unresolved. The CDR3 has 13 residues. The V gene lost 3 bases and the J gene lost 4 bases, with 7 bases spanning the gap. The germline CDR1 and CDR2 sequences are KGHSH and LQKENI. Using reference TRBV18 and TRBJ1-5 for the parts outside the CDR3, the full variable domain is NAGVMQNPRHLVRRRGQEARLRCSPMKGHSHVYWYRQLPEEGLKFMVYLQKENIIDESGMPKERFSAEFPKEGPSILRIQQVVRGDSAAYFCASSPAENQPQHFGDGTRLSIL.